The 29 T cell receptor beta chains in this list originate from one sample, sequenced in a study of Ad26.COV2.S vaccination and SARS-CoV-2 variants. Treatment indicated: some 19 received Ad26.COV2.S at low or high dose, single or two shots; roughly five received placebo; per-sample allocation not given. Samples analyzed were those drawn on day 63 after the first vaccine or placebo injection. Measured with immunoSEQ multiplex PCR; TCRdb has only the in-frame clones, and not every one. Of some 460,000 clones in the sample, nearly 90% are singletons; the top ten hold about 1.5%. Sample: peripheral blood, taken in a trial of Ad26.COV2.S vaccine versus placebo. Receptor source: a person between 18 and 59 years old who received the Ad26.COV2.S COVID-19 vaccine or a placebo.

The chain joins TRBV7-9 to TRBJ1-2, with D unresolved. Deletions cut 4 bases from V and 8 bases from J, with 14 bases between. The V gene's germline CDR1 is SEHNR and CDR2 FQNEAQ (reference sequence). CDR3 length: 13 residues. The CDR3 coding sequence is TGTGCCAGCAGCTCGCAGGCGGAGGAAGGCTACACCTTC. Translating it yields CASSSQAEEGYTF.

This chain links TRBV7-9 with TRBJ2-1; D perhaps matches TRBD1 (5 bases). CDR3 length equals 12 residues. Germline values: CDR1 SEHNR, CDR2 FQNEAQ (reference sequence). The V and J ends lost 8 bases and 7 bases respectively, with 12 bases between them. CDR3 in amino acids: CASVGLRNEQFF. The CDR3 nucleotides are TGTGCCAGCGTGGGGCTAAGGAATGAGCAGTTCTTC.

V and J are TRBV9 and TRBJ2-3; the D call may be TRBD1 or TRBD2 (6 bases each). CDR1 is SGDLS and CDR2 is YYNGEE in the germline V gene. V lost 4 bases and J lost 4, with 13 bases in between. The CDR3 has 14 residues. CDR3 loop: CASSILGGSDTQYF. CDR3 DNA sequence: TGTGCCAGCAGCATATTAGGGGGGTCAGATACGCAGTATTTT.

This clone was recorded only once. The CDR3 DNA follows: TGCAGCGTTGAAGGAGGTAGCATGGAGACCCAGTACTTC. Translating it yields CSVEGGSMETQYF. The rearrangement joins TRBV29-1 to TRBJ2-5; D not certain. CDR1 and CDR2 (germline): SQVTM, ANQGSEA. The CDR3 covers 13 residues. Trimming shortened V by 1 base and J by 5 bases, and 11 bases separated the two germline ends.

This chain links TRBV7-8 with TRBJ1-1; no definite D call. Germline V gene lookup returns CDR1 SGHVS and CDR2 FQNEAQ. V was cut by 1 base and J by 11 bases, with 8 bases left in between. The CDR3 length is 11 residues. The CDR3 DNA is TGTGCCAGCAGCTTAGGAATTGGGGCTTTCTTT. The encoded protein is CASSLGIGAFF.

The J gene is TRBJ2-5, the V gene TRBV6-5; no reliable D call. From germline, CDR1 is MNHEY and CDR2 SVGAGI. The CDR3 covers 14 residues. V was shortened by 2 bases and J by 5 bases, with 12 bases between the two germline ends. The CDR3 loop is CASSYQWGGETQYF. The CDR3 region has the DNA TGTGCCAGCAGTTACCAATGGGGTGGGGAGACCCAGTACTTC.

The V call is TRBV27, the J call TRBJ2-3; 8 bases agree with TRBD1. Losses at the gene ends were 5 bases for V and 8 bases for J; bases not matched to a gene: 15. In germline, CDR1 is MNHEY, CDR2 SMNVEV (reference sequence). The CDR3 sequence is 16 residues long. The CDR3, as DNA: TGTGCCAGCAGTACCACCCGGACAGGGTTATTTGCTACGCAGTATTTT. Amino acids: CASSTTRTGLFATQYF.

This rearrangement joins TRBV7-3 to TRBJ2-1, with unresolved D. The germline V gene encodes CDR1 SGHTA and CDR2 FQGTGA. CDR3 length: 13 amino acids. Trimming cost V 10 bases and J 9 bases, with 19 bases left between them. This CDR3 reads CATALGNTAEQFF. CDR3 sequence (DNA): TGTGCCACCGCTTTAGGGAACACTGCTGAGCAGTTCTTC. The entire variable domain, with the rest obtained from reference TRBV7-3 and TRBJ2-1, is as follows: GAGVSQTPSNKVTEKGKYVELRCDPISGHTALYWYRQSLGQGPEFLIYFQGTGAADDSGLPNDRFFAVRPEGSVSTLKIQRTERGDSAVYLCATALGNTAEQFFGPGTRLTVL.

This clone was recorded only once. The CDR3 coding sequence is TGCGCCAGCAGCTTGCTGGGAAGCGCTGAAGCTTTCTTT. It specifies CASSLLGSAEAFF. The rearrangement uses TRBV5-1 and TRBJ1-1; D ambiguous. CDR3 length: 13 amino acids. Per the germline V gene, CDR1 is SGHRS and CDR2 is YFSETQ. Deletions cut 1 base from V and 6 bases from J, with 10 bases between.

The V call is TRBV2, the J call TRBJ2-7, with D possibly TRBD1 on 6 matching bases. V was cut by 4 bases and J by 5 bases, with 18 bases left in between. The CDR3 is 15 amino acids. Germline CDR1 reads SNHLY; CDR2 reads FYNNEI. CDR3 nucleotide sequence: TGTGCCAGCAGTGGGTTGTTGGACAGTATTCACGAGCAGTACTTC. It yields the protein CASSGLLDSIHEQYF.

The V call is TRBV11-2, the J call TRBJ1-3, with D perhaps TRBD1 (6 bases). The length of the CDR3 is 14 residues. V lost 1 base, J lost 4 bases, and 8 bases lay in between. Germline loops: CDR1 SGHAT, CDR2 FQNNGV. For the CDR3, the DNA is TGTGCCAGCAGCTTAGGAGGGACAGGAAACACCATATATTTT. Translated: CASSLGGTGNTIYF. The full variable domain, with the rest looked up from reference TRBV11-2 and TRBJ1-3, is EAGVAQSPRYKIIEKRQSVAFWCNPISGHATLYWYQQILGQGPKLLIQFQNNGVVDDSQLPKDRFSAERLKGVDSTLKIQPAKLEDSAVYLCASSLGGTGNTIYFGEGSWLTVV.

The CDR3 loop reads CASSRSDRAYEQYF. The CDR3 DNA follows: TGTGCCAGCAGTCGATCGGACAGAGCCTACGAGCAGTACTTC. This chain uses TRBV6-6 with TRBJ2-7; a weak D match, TRBD1 (6 bases). Between the trimmed V and J ends, which lost 5 bases and 2 bases, there was a span of 13 bases. The length of the CDR3 is 14 residues. Germline V gives CDR1 MNHNY, CDR2 SVGAGI (reference sequence).

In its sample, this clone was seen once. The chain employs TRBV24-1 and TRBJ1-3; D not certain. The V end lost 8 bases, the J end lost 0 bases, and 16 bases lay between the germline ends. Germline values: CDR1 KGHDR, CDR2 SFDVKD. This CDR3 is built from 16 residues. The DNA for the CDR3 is TGTGCCACCAATACAAGGCCGGGTCCCTCTGGAAACACCATATATTTT. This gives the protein CATNTRPGPSGNTIYF.

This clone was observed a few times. The CDR3 sequence: CASRQDRGDSPLHF. As DNA, the CDR3 is TGCGCCAGCAGACAAGACAGGGGGGATTCACCCCTCCACTTT. The chain carries TRBV5-1 and TRBJ1-6, with 9 bases matching TRBD1. Germline CDR1 is SGHRS and CDR2 is YFSETQ. The CDR3 covers 14 residues. With V trimmed by 5 bases and J by 8 bases, 5 bases remained unmatched.

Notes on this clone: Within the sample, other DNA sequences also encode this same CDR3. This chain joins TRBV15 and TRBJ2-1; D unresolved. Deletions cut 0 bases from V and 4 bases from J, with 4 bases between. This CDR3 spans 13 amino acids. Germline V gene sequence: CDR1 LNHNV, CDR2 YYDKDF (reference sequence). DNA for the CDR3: TGTGCCACCAGCAGAGACACTTACAATGAGCAGTTCTTC. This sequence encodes CATSRDTYNEQFF.

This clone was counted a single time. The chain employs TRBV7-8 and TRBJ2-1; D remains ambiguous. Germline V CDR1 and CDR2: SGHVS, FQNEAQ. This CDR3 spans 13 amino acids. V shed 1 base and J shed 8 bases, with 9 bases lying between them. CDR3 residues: CASSLDMSDEQFF. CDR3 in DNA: TGTGCCAGCAGCTTAGATATGAGCGATGAGCAGTTCTTC.

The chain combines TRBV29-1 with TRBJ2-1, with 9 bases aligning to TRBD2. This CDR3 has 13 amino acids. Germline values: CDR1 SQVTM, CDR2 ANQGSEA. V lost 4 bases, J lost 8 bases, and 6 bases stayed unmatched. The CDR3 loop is CSVALAGRDEQFF. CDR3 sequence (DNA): TGCAGCGTTGCTCTAGCGGGAAGGGATGAGCAGTTCTTC.

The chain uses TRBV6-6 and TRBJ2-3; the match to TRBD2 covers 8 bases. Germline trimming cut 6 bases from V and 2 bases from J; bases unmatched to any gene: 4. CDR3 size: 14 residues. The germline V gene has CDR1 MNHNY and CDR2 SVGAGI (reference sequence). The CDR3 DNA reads TGTGCCAGCAGACAGACTAGCGACACAGATACGCAGTATTTT. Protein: CASRQTSDTDTQYF.

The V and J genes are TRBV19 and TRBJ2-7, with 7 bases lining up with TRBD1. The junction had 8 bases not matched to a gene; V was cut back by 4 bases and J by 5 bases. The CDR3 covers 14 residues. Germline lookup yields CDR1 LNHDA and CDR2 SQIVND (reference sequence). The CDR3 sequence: CASSNNRGLHEQYF. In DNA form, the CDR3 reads TGTGCCAGTAGTAACAACAGGGGATTGCACGAGCAGTACTTC.

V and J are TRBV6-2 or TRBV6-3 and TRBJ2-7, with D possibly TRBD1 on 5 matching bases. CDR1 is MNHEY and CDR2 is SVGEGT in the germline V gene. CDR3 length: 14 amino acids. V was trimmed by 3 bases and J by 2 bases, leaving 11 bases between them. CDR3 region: CASSYRSGTYEQYF. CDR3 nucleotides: TGTGCCAGCAGTTATCGGTCAGGGACCTACGAGCAGTACTTC.

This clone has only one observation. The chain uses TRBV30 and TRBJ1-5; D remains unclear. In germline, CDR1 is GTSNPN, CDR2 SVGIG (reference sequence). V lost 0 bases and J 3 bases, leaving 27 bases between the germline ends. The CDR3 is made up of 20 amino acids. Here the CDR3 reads CAWSVSGPQFATHANQPQHF. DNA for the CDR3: TGTGCCTGGAGTGTATCCGGACCTCAATTTGCGACCCACGCCAATCAGCCCCAGCATTTT. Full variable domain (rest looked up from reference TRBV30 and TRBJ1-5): SQTIHQWPATLVQPVGSPLSLECTVEGTSNPNLYWYRQAAGRGLQLLFYSVGIGQISSEVPQNLSASRPQDRQFILSSKKLLLSDSGFYLCAWSVSGPQFATHANQPQHFGDGTRLSIL.

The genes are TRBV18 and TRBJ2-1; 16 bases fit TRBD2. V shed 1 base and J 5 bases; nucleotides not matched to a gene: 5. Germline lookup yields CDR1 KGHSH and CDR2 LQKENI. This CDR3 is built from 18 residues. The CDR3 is CASSPRGLAGGPDNEQFF. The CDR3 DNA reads TGTGCCAGCTCACCACGGGGACTAGCGGGAGGGCCTGACAATGAGCAGTTCTTC.

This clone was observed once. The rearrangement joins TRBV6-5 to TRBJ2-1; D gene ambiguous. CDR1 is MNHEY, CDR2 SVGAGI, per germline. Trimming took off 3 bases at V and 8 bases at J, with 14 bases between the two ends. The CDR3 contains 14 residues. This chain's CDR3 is CASSYRHSPDEQFF. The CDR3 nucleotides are TGTGCCAGCAGTTATCGGCACAGTCCGGATGAGCAGTTCTTC.

The CDR3 nucleotides read TGTGCCAGCAGTGAAGGGATTCAGCCCCAGCATTTT. Translating it yields CASSEGIQPQHF. The chain employs TRBV2 and TRBJ1-5, with D unresolved. CDR1 and CDR2 (germline): SNHLY, FYNNEI. CDR3 length equals 12 residues. Trimming left V 1 base short and J 6 bases short, with 4 bases between. Full variable domain (missing parts from reference TRBV2 and TRBJ1-5): EPEVTQTPSHQVTQMGQEVILRCVPISNHLYFYWYRQILGQKVEFLVSFYNNEISEKSEIFDDQFSVERPDGSNFTLKIRSTKLEDSAMYFCASSEGIQPQHFGDGTRLSIL.

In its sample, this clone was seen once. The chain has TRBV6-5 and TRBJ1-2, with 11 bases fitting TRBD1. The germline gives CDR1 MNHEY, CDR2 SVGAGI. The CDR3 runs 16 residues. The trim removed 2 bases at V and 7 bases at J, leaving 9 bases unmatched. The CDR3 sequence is CASSYDSGQGAPGYTF. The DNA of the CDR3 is TGTGCCAGCAGTTACGATTCTGGACAGGGGGCGCCTGGCTACACCTTC.

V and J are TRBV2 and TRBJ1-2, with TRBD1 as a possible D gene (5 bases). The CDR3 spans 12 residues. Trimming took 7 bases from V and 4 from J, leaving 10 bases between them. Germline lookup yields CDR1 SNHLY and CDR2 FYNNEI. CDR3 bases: TGTGCCAGCATAGGAACAGGCTATGGCTACACCTTC. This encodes CASIGTGYGYTF.

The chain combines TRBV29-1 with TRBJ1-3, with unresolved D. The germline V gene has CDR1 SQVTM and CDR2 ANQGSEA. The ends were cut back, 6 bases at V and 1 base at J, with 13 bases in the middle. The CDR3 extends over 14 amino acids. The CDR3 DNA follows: TGCAGCGTGGGCCAGGCAGCTTCTGGAAACACCATATATTTT. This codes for CSVGQAASGNTIYF.

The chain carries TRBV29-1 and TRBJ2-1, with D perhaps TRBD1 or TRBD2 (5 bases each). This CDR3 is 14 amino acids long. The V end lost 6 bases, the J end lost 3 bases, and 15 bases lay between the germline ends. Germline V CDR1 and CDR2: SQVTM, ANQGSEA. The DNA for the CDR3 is TGCAGCGTAAGGGACGGTGTCGACTACAATGAGCAGTTCTTC. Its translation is CSVRDGVDYNEQFF.

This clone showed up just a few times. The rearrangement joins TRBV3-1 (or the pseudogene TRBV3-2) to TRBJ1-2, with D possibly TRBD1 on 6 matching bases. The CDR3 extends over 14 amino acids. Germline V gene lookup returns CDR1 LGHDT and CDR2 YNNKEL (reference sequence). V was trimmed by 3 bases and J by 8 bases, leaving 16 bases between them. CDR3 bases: TGTGCCAGCAGCCACAGTCCCCAGGGGAGGGGCTACACCTTC. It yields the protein CASSHSPQGRGYTF.